The text below deals with one T cell receptor beta chain. The target of this receptor is not known. No base quality information exists; no much larger clone differs at one position. Using the deep immunoSEQ assay, TCR CDR3 regions were amplified from genomic DNA by multiplex PCR. Extracted genomic DNA from each cell subset was spread evenly across all wells of several immunoSEQ 96-well plates, with each plate serving as a replicate. For sorted subsets, about 0.2 ug genomic DNA, equal to tens of thousands of T cell genomes, was loaded into each replicate PCR. Purified libraries were measured with a Qubit 3.0 fluorometer, size-checked on a Bioanalyzer 2100, and measured again with the KAPA Library Quantification kit. Every immunoSEQ 96-well plate was sequenced on a separate single-read 150-cycle Illumina NextSeq 550 flow cell. The authors' analysis ran thus. The immunoSEQ output contained only junctional sequences without quality scores, so filtering could not match that applied to full-length reads. Sequences were annotated with PyIR, a Python wrapper for IgBLAST v1.9, and V/J genes and CDR3 were assigned using IMGT germline references. Reads were filtered out if the reads had weak V/J assignments (E-value above 1e-6), no CDR3, stop codons, out-of-frame junctions, or ambiguous translated residues. V3J clonotypes were defined as sequences sharing an identical inferred V gene, J gene, and CDR3 amino acid sequence. The percentage overlap between two repertoires was calculated by dividing the number of shared unique clonotypes by the size of the smaller repertoire. Repertoire richness was assessed with RTK rarefaction, the Chao1 estimator, and Recon v2.1 estimates of unobserved clonotypes. For all TCRbeta clonotypes obtained by the gDNA method from several donors, generation probabilities were computed with OLGA. TCRdb provides this immuneACCESS table in a form limited to in-frame rearrangements. Some clones are lacking; in checked studies, under half of them reflect an unresolved V gene, and why the rest are absent is not known. V and J calls and clone size are given by that table; D and trimming were obtained from the DNA. In all, the sample holds some 2 million clones, and roughly 94% of those were seen once. The ten largest clones take up approximately 0.13% of the sample.

V loses 0 bases of germline sequence and J loses 4 bases, and the interval between the two ends is 7 bases. From the cysteine through the phenylalanine, the CDR3 covers 14 amino acids. Only the CDR3 DNA is retained, 42 bases long and in frame from the first base. Based on the germline V gene, the CDR1 and CDR2 sequences are ENHRY and SYGVKD. Healthy HIV-negative adults with no recently reported acute infections or vaccinations were included as donors. Every donor was a Caucasian adult residing in Nashville, Tennessee, USA. CD4+ T cells were enriched by magnetic negative selection; naive cells were then positively selected on CD45RA, and the negative fraction formed the memory subset. Blood was obtained by leukapheresis, after which PBMCs were separated by Ficoll-Histopaque density gradient centrifugation and cryopreserved in liquid nitrogen vapor phase. Purity and quantity of every magnetically sorted T cell population were checked by analytical flow cytometry. Genomic DNA was isolated from every sorted fraction and measured by UV absorbance on a Nanodrop 2000c.

The entry originates in a study of shared clonotypes between healthy human individuals (TCRdb year 2020). Regarding the complete study: Three men and two women, aged 18 to 49 years, made up the cohort. For each donor, CD4 naive and CD4 memory were each given three plates, CD8 naive was given two plates, and CD8 memory was given one plate. The study deeply sequenced blood TCR repertoires of five healthy adults to estimate repertoire size and the extent of clonotype sharing between individuals. Libraries were prepared and TCR repertoires were sequenced by different laboratories using diverse techniques, in order to increase sequencing depth and limit assay-specific biases. Each donor's leukapheresis produced roughly between roughly 0.85 and 10 billion PBMCs.

The study at large found these results: Sharing across a handful of donors was observed for approximately 4.6% of naive CD4, around 3.5% of naive CD8, 2.3% of memory CD4, and approximately 0.41% of memory CD8 clonotypes. Compared with non-shared clonotypes, the clonotypes found in all four sorted-subset donors had higher generation probabilities. Incomplete sequencing was indicated by rarefaction of sorted-subset datasets, despite the large sequencing depth. The small number of donors limited the genetic and exposure-history diversity represented. Estimated clonotype richness was generally larger for naive than for memory subsets. Pairwise subsampling indicated that sequencing depth was expected to affect the degree of clonotype sharing among donors. Sampling was restricted to blood, and TCR repertoires in tissue are likely to differ from TCR repertoires in blood.

Sequencing input: naive CD4+ T cells sorted from blood. Reading the label with the study, this specimen's cell subset or site is: CD45RA+ positively selected. This chain is built from TRBV10-3 and TRBJ1-5, with the D segment identity uncertain. This receptor was obtained from a man in his late teens or twenties in good health. The nucleotides read TGTGCCATCAGTGAGTCGGCGTGGAATCAGCCCCAGCATTTT. Its coded protein is CAISESAWNQPQHF.